The rows below give T cell receptor beta chains drawn from one sample of a study of regulatory T cells in long-lasting Graves disease. TCRdb re-called the multiplex PCR reads through MiXCR, storing one row per CDR3 protein. This table has around 500,000 distinct CDR3 sequences, 13% appearing once. Another study also made use of these data, one on T cells in Graves' hyperthyroidism and ophthalmopathy.

The specimen was peripheral blood mononuclear cells (PBMCs), collected at new diagnosis, from a patient treated with antithyroid drugs. All receptors come from a man in his thirties or forties with Graves disease. CDR3s leave out the opening cysteine and the closing phenylalanine or tryptophan. Each record gives: J gene, V gene, CDR3 length, D gene, CDR3 protein. The D gene is left open where the match is weak.

J: TRBJ1-5; V: TRBV27; length: 15; D: .; CDR3: ASLDGMMADSNQPQH
J: TRBJ2-7; V: TRBV3-1; length: 12; D: .; CDR3: ASSRGQSSYEQY
J: TRBJ2-1; V: TRBV18; length: 13; D: .; CDR3: ASSPPGTRLNEQF
J: TRBJ2-7; V: TRBV29-1; length: 9; D: .; CDR3: SVQVGYEQY
J: TRBJ2-5; V: TRBV2; length: 11; D: .; CDR3: ASSEEDKETQC
J: TRBJ1-6; V: TRBV6-2/TRBV6-3; length: 13; D: .; CDR3: ASAPGSTWNSPLH
J: TRBJ2-1; V: TRBV30; length: 11; D: .; CDR3: AWSDRGYNEQF
J: TRBJ2-7; V: TRBV14; length: 13; D: TRBD1; CDR3: ASSQEQGSSYEQY
J: TRBJ2-2; V: TRBV27; length: 13; D: TRBD1; CDR3: VTARGTGFQGVLF
J: TRBJ2-3; V: TRBV5-1; length: 11; D: .; CDR3: ASRVPGTDTQY
J: TRBJ2-3; V: TRBV6-1; length: 10; D: .; CDR3: ATLAFADTQY
J: TRBJ1-2; V: TRBV27; length: 12; D: .; CDR3: ASSLSGANYGYT
J: TRBJ1-3; V: TRBV27; length: 12; D: .; CDR3: ASSSSRFGNTIY
J: TRBJ1-1; V: TRBV19; length: 12; D: .; CDR3: ASSILGRGDSAF
J: TRBJ2-3; V: TRBV29-1; length: 11; D: .; CDR3: SVAPGITDTQY
J: TRBJ1-5; V: TRBV12-3/TRBV12-4; length: 13; D: TRBD1; CDR3: ASSRGQGDVQPQH
J: TRBJ2-3; V: TRBV10-1; length: 13; D: .; CDR3: ASSALRTSTDTQY
J: TRBJ1-1; V: TRBV30; length: 12; D: .; CDR3: AWTLNRLYTEAF
J: TRBJ2-7; V: TRBV20-1; length: 13; D: TRBD2; CDR3: SARGTSGSNYEQY
J: TRBJ1-1; V: TRBV25-1; length: 12; D: .; CDR3: ASSPAGANTEAF
J: TRBJ2-5; V: TRBV20-1; length: 12; D: .; CDR3: SASDKDLPETQY
J: TRBJ2-1; V: TRBV20-1; length: 11; D: TRBD1; CDR3: SAAGTAYNEQF
J: TRBJ1-1; V: TRBV20-1; length: 13; D: .; CDR3: SARDSGKMNTEAF
J: TRBJ1-1; V: TRBV6-1; length: 13; D: TRBD1; CDR3: ASSHIGTGGTEAF
J: TRBJ1-1; V: TRBV29-1; length: 11; D: TRBD1; CDR3: SVVDRVGTEAF
J: TRBJ1-1; V: TRBV14; length: 13; D: .; CDR3: ASSQEWPGGTEAF
J: TRBJ1-6; V: TRBV12-3/TRBV12-4; length: 13; D: TRBD1; CDR3: ASSPDRVLNSPLH
J: TRBJ2-5; V: TRBV3-1; length: 14; D: TRBD2; CDR3: ASSQAPGLASETQY
J: TRBJ2-3; V: TRBV20-1; length: 14; D: TRBD1; CDR3: SARNAGTGSSDTQY
J: TRBJ1-1; V: TRBV24-1; length: 11; D: .; CDR3: ATRGRPNTEAF
J: TRBJ2-3; V: TRBV20-1; length: 12; D: TRBD2; CDR3: SAIPAGGTDTQY
J: TRBJ2-1; V: TRBV24-1; length: 12; D: TRBD1; CDR3: ATSDADRANEQF
J: TRBJ2-6; V: TRBV7-2; length: 14; D: .; CDR3: ASSIKQGTGANVLT
J: TRBJ2-7; V: TRBV3-1; length: 14; D: .; CDR3: ASSQFSAGRFYEQY
J: .; V: TRBV12-3/TRBV12-4; length: 13; D: TRBD2; CDR3: ASSPTSGRKGTQY
J: TRBJ2-2; V: TRBV10-3; length: 12; D: .; CDR3: AISDKENTGELF
J: TRBJ2-3; V: TRBV19; length: 9; D: .; CDR3: AVGSTDTQY
J: TRBJ1-5; V: TRBV12-3/TRBV12-4; length: 11; D: .; CDR3: ASSLEGIKPQH
J: TRBJ2-1; V: TRBV19; length: 14; D: .; CDR3: ASSPYSGGGYNEQF